This T cell receptor (beta chain) was captured in a study of blood T cell repertoires in COVID-19. Study at large: Italy, Spain and the United States were the sources of the convalescent and acute COVID-19 samples. PBMCs, B-cell-depleted T cells, or T cells were the source of the cDNA or gDNA that made up the material.

In the original analysis: By means of reference gene primer amplification, nucleated cell counts were estimated. Profiling relied on immunoSEQ multiplex PCR, and the TCRdb table lists in-frame clones only, not all of them. The V and J calls and clone size come from that table; D and trimming were worked out from the DNA. The sample shows 40,000 to 55,000 clones, 80% to 90% of them seen only once. This clone has more than one count but fewer than ten. CDR1 SEHNR and CDR2 FQNEAQ come from the germline V gene (reference sequence). This CDR3 comprises 13 residues. Trimming stripped 2 bases from V and 5 bases from J, with 7 bases between.

Specimen: peripheral blood. The TCR sequence derives from a human donor in a cohort sampled during active COVID-19. The chain employs TRBV7-9 and TRBJ1-5; no definite D call. The CDR3 loop is CASSLQEDQPQHF. The CDR3 bases are TGTGCCAGCAGCTTACAGGAGGATCAGCCCCAGCATTTT.